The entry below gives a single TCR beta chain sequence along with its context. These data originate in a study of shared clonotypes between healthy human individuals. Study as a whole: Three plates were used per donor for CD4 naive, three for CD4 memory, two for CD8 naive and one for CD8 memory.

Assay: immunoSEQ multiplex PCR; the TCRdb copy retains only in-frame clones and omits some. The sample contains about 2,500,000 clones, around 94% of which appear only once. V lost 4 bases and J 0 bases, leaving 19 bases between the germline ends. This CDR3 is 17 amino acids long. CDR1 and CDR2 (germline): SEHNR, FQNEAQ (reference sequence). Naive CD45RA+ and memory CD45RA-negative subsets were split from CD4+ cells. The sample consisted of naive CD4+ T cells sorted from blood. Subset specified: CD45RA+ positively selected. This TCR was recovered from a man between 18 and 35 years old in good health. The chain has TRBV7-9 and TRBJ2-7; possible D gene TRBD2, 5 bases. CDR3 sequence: CASSSSAPGESSYEQYF. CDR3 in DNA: TGTGCCAGCAGCTCTTCTGCTCCCGGGGAAAGCTCCTACGAGCAGTACTTC.